Sequencing of this T cell receptor (beta chain) was carried out in a study of blood T cell repertoires in COVID-19. Overall study: T cells, B-cell-depleted T cells, or PBMCs provided the cDNA or gDNA that served as material.

V lost 6 bases, J lost 1 base, and 10 bases lay in between. The CDR3 runs to 15 residues. Germline V gene sequence: CDR1 LNHDA, CDR2 SQIVND (reference sequence). Original data processing: Reference gene primer amplification yielded estimated nucleated cell counts. Using immunoSEQ multiplex PCR, the repertoire was profiled, and TCRdb retains in-frame clones only, with some absent. V and J calls and clone size come straight from that table; D and trimming were deduced from the DNA. Altogether roughly 120,000 clones are present, less than 85% being singletons, with the ten largest covering about 4.1%. This chain links TRBV19 with TRBJ2-6; no reliable D call. The origin of this receptor is a human donor in a cohort sampled during active or convalescent COVID-19. Sequenced sample: peripheral blood. The CDR3 DNA follows: TGTGCCAGTAGGAAAATGACATCTGGGGCCAACGTCCTGACTTTC. This gives the protein CASRKMTSGANVLTF.